This T cell receptor (beta chain) stems from a study of CD8+ T cells in alopecia areata. About the study: Tofacitinib ran for 6 to 18 months before 6 months off drug. Findings and limits, study-wide: Scalp clonality and expanded CD8+ clones among the top 100 were significantly decreased by tofacitinib.

Specified treatment: oral pan-JAK inhibitor, 5-10 mg twice daily. Alopecia areata patients gave lesional scalp punch biopsies and peripheral blood samples. In germline, CDR1 is SGHVS, CDR2 FNYEAQ. V dropped 5 bases and J dropped 4 bases, with 11 bases sitting between them. The length of the CDR3 is 13 residues. Isolated RNA was reverse transcribed into cDNA used as the sequencing template. Data came from immunoSEQ multiplex PCR; TCRdb stores just in-frame clones and leaves some out. This sample has about 180,000 clones, with about 55% found just once. Note on this clone: Its antigen is not known.

Source: CD8+ T cells sorted from blood, taken at week 24, from a patient treated with tofacitinib. The V gene is TRBV7-6, the J gene TRBJ1-1, with D unresolved. The origin of this receptor is a human donor with alopecia areata. In nucleotides, the CDR3 is TGTGCCAGCAGCATTACAGCGGGCACTGAAGCTTTCTTT. This codes for CASSITAGTEAFF.